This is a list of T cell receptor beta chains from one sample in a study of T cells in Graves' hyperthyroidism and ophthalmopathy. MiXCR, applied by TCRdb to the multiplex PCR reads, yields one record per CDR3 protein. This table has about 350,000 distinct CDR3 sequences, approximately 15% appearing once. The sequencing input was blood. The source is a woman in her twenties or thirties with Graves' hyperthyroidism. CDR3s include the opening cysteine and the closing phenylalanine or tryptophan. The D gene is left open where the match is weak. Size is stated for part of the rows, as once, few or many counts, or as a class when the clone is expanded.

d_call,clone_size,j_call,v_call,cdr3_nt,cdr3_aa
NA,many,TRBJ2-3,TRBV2,TGTGCCAGCAGTGAGCTGTTCGTAACGCAGTATTTT,CASSELFVTQYF
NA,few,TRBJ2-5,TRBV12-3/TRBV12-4,TGTGCCAGCAGGATGTCGGAGACCCAGTACTTC,CASRMSETQYF
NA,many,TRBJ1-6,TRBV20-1,TGCAGTGCTAGAGATCGAGGGGTTCATAATTCACCCCTCCACTTT,CSARDRGVHNSPLHF
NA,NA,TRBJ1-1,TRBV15,TGTGCCACCAGCTGGATAATGGGGAACACTGAAGCTTTCTTT,CATSWIMGNTEAFF
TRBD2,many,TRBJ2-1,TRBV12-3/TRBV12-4,TGTGCCAGCACTTTAGGGTTCACTAGCGGCTACAATGAGCAGTTCTTC,CASTLGFTSGYNEQFF
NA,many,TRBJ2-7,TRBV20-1,TGCAGTGCGAGGGTTGCGGGCCGCGAGCAGTACTTC,CSARVAGREQYF
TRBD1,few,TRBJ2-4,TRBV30,TGTGCCTGCTATACAGGGGACAAAGCCAAAAACATTCAGTACTTC,CACYTGDKAKNIQYF
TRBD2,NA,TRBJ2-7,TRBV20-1,TGCAGTGCTAGAGATTACGGGACTAGCGGGCGATACTACGAGCAGTACTTC,CSARDYGTSGRYYEQYF
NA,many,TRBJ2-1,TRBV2,TGTGCCAGCAGTGAAGGGGGTCTAGCTGCCTACAATGAGCAGTTCTTC,CASSEGGLAAYNEQFF
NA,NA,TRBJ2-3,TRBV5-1,TGCGCCAGCACCAACGGAGGGCCCACAGATACGCAGTATTTT,CASTNGGPTDTQYF
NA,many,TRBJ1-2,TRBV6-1,TGTGCCTCCAAGGACTATGGCTACACCTTC,CASKDYGYTF
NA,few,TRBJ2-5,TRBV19,TGTGCCAGTAGTATGTCACAGCAAGAGACCCAGTACTTC,CASSMSQQETQYF
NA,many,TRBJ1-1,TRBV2,TGTGCCAGCAGTGAAGATCAGAACACTGAAGCTTTCTTT,CASSEDQNTEAFF
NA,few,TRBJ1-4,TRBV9,TGTGCCAGCAGCGTAGACAGATCTAATGAAAAACTGTTTTTT,CASSVDRSNEKLFF
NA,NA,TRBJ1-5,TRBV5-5,TGTGCCAGCAGTCCCCGGGTAGCCCCAGGCAATCAGCCCCAGCATTTT,CASSPRVAPGNQPQHF
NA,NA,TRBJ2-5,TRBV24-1,TGTGCCACCACCGACCCCGGAGGGGAGACCCAGTACTTC,CATTDPGGETQYF
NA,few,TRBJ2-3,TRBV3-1,TGTGCCAGCAGCCAAGGGGTGGGGTTCGGCACAGATACGCAGTATTTT,CASSQGVGFGTDTQYF
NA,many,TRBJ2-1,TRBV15,TGTGCCACCAGCAGTGGGCCACGGCGGCTGACTTCCTACAATGAGCAGTTCTTC,CATSSGPRRLTSYNEQFF
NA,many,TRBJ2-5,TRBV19,TGTGCCAGTAGTATAGCCAACCAGAGGCAAGAGACCCAGTACTTC,CASSIANQRQETQYF
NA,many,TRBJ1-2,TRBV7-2,TGTGCCAGCAGCTTCTTGACAGTATATGGCTACACCTTC,CASSFLTVYGYTF
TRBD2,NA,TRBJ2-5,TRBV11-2,TGTGCCAGCAGCGGGGGGGGGTGGGAGACCCAGTACTTC,CASSGGGWETQYF
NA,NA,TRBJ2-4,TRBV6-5,TGTGCCAGCAGTTGCAGCTGGGAGGTAGCCAAAAACATTCAGTACTTC,CASSCSWEVAKNIQYF
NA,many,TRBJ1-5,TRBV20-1,TGCAGTGCGTCACAGGCTCGGAGCAATCAGCCCCAGCATTTT,CSASQARSNQPQHF
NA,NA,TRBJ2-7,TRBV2,TGTGCCAGCAGTGCCGGGGTCACGGGATACGAGCAGTACTTC,CASSAGVTGYEQYF
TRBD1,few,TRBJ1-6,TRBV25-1,TGTGCCAGCAGGCCCCGGGACAGGCTGAATTCACCCCTCCACTTT,CASRPRDRLNSPLHF
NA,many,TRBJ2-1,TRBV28,TGTGCCAGCAGCCCCTTTGGACAGAGCTCCTACAATGAGCAGTTCTTC,CASSPFGQSSYNEQFF
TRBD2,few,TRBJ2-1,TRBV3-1,TGTGCCAGCAGCCTGCTGGGAGGGAGGGCGGACAATGAGCAGTTCTTC,CASSLLGGRADNEQFF
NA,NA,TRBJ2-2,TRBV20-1,TGCAGTGCAGACGGGAGTATTGGCACCGGGGAGCTGTTTTTT,CSADGSIGTGELFF